The next 5 T cell receptor beta chains were all read from a single sample in a study of tumor and adjacent non-tumor tissue in lung cancer. Three rounds of nested PCR, following a modified ARM-PCR protocol, produced the TCRbeta library. Via MiXCR, TCRdb re-called the multiplex PCR reads, giving one row per CDR3 protein. Of 60,000 to 85,000 distinct CDR3 sequences listed, around four fifths are singletons. No cell sorting was done before RNA was extracted from the tissue. The sequencing input was lung tumor tissue. The receptor source for this set is a woman aged 45-65 years with non-small cell lung cancer.

This chain connects TRBV28 to TRBJ2-1; D is perhaps TRBD2 (6 bases). V lost 6 bases to trimming and J lost 2 bases, with 14 bases between them. CDR3 size: 15 residues. CDR1 is MDHEN, CDR2 SYDVKM, per germline. In DNA, the CDR3 is TGTGCCAGCAGGGGCGGGGCTGCCGCCTACAATGAGCAGTTCTTC. Translation: CASRGGAAAYNEQFF.

This clonotype has a handful of counts. A much larger clone lies a single base off, so this may be a read error. The V and J genes are TRBV6-6 and TRBJ2-5, with 9 nucleotides matching TRBD2. The CDR3 length is 17 residues. The V gene's germline CDR1 is MNHNY and CDR2 SVGAGI (reference sequence). The junction had 15 bases not matched to a gene; V was cut back by 6 bases and J by 4 bases. CDR3 amino acids: CASSRSIAGVNRETQYF. The CDR3 DNA reads as TGTGCCAGCAGCCGCTCTATAGCGGGAGTAAATCGAGAGACCCAGTACTTC.

A word on this clonotype: The missing conserved phenylalanine or tryptophan at the end of this CDR3 makes a read error likely. V usage is TRBV30 and J usage is TRBJ2-3; the D is unclear. CDR1 is GTSNPN, CDR2 SVGIG, per germline (reference sequence). V gave up 2 bases and J gave up 5 bases, with 8 bases separating them. CDR3 length: 12 residues. The CDR3 protein is CAWSLNRDTQYL. The CDR3 coding sequence is TGTGCCTGGAGTTTAAACAGAGATACGCAGTATCTT.

Relative to its sample, this clonotype is medium-sized. This chain connects TRBV7-8 to TRBJ2-5; no reliable D call. This CDR3 spans 11 amino acids. Germline V lookup: CDR1 SGHVS, CDR2 FQNEAQ. V was clipped by 5 bases and J by 5 bases, with 6 bases between them. The CDR3 here is CASSLTETQYF. The CDR3 DNA reads TGTGCCAGCAGCCTGACGGAGACCCAGTACTTC.

This clonotype was detected once. A single base separates this from a much larger clone, so it may be a read error. The chain recombines TRBV29-1 with TRBJ2-1; 7 positions match TRBD1. This CDR3 comprises 19 residues. Germline assignment: CDR1 SQVTM and CDR2 ANQGSEA. V dropped 4 bases and J dropped 4; count of bases not matched to a gene: 22. Here the CDR3 reads CSVGGTVGSYPPRYNEQFF. DNA for the CDR3: TGCAGCGTTGGGGGGACAGTGGGCTCCTACCCTCCTAGATACAATGAGCAGTTCTTC.